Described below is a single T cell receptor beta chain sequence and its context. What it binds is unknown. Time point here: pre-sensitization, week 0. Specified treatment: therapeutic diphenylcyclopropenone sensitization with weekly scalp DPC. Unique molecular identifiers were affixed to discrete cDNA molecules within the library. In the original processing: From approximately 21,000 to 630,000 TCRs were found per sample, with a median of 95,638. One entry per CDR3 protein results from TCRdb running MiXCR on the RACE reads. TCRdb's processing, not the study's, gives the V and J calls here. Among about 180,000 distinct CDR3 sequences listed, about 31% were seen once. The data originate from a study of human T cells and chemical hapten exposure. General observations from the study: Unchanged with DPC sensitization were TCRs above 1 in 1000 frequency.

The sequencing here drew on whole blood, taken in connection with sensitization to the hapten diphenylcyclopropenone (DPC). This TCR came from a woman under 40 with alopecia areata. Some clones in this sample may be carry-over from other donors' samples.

CDR3 DNA sequence: TGTGCCAGCTCGGAAACCGGGACAGGGAACGAAAAACTGTTTTTT. The encoded protein is CASSETGTGNEKLFF. The rearrangement joins TRBV18 to TRBJ1-4; TRBD1 aligns across 9 bases. The germline gives CDR1 KGHSH, CDR2 LQKENI. The CDR3 runs 15 residues. V gave up 6 bases and J gave up 8 bases; unmatched junction bases: 10. The complete variable domain, with remaining parts taken from reference TRBV18 and TRBJ1-4, reads NAGVMQNPRHLVRRRGQEARLRCSPMKGHSHVYWYRQLPEEGLKFMVYLQKENIIDESGMPKERFSAEFPKEGPSILRIQQVVRGDSAAYFCASSETGTGNEKLFFGSGTQLSVL.